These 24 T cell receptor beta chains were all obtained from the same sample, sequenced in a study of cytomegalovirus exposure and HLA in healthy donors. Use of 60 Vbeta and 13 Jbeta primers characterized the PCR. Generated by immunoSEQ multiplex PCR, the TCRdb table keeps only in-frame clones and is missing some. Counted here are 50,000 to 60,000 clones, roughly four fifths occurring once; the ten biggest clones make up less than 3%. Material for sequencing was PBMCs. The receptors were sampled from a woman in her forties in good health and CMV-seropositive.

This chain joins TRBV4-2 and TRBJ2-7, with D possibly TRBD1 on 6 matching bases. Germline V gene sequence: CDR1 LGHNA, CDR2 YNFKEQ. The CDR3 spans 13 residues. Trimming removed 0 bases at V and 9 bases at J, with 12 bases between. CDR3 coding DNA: TGTGCCAGCAGCCAAGATGATGGCAGGGGGCAGTACTTC. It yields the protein CASSQDDGRGQYF.

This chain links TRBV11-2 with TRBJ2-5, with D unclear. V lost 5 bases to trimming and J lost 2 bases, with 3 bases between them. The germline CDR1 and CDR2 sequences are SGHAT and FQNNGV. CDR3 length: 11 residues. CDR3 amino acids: CASSVQETQYF. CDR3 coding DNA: TGTGCCAGCAGCGTACAAGAGACCCAGTACTTC.

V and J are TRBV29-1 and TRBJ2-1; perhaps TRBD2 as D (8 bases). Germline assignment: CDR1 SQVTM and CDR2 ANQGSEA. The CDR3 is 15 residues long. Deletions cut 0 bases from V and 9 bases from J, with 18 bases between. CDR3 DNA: TGCAGCGTTGAAGAAGGGGGCGGGGGGCCTAGTGAGCAGTTCTTC. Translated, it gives CSVEEGGGGPSEQFF.

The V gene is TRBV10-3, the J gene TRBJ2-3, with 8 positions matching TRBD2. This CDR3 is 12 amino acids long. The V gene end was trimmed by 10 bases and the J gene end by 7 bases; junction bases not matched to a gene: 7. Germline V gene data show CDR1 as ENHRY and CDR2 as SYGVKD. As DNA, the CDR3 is TGTGCCACGGCGGGGGGTGTCTATACGCAGTATTTT. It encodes CATAGGVYTQYF.

CDR3 residues: CASSTRDRGSPLHF. The CDR3 DNA sequence: TGTGCCAGCAGCACCCGGGACAGGGGATCACCCCTCCACTTT. V gene TRBV5-6 combines with J gene TRBJ1-6; 10 bases map to TRBD1. V was pared by 4 bases and J by 10 bases, with 5 bases of the junction left unmatched. The CDR3 extends over 14 amino acids. The germline V gene encodes CDR1 SGHDT and CDR2 YYEEEE.

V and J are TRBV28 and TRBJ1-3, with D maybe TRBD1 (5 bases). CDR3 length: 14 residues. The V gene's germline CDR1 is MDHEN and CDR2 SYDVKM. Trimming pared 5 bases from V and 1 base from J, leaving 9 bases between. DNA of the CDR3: TGTGCCAGCAGTGAGGACATTTCTGGAAACACCATATATTTT. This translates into CASSEDISGNTIYF.

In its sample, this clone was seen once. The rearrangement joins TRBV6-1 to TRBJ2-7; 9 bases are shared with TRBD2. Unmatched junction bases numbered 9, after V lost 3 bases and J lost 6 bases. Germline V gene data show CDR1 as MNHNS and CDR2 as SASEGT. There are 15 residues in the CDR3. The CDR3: CASSDHFSGGREQYF. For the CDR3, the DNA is TGTGCCAGCAGTGACCACTTTAGCGGGGGCCGCGAGCAGTACTTC.

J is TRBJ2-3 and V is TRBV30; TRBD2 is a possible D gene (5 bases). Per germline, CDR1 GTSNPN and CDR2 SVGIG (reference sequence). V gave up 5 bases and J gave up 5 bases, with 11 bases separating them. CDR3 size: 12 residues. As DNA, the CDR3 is TGTGCCTGGGGAACTAGTGAAGATACGCAGTATTTT. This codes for CAWGTSEDTQYF.

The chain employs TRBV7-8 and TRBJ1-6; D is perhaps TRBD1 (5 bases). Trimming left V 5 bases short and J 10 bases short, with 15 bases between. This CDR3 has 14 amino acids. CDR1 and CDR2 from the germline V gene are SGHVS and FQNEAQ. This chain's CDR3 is CASSQVRVGSPLHF. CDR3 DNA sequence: TGTGCCAGCAGCCAAGTCAGGGTGGGGTCACCCCTCCACTTT.

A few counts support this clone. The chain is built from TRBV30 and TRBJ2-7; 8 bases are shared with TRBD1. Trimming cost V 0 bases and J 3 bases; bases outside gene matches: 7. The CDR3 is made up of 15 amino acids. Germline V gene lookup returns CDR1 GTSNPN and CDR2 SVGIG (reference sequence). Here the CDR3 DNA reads TGTGCCTGGAGTGTAGCTGCAGACAGGGGCTACGAGCAGTACTTC. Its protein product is CAWSVAADRGYEQYF.

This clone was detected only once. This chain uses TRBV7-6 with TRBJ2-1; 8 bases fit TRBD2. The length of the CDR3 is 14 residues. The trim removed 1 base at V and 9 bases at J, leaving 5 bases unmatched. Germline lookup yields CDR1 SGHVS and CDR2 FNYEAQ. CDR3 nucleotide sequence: TGTGCCAGCAGCTTAGTCCGGCTAGCGGGTGAGCAGTTCTTC. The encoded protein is CASSLVRLAGEQFF.

CDR3 DNA: TGTGCCAGCAGCCTCCGGGACAGGGCTAGAGGTGAGCAGTTCTTC. It specifies CASSLRDRARGEQFF. V is TRBV27 and J is TRBJ2-1; 9 positions match TRBD1. The CDR3 is made up of 15 amino acids. V was clipped by 6 bases and J by 9 bases; unmatched bases: 12. CDR1 is MNHEY, CDR2 SMNVEV, per germline (reference sequence).

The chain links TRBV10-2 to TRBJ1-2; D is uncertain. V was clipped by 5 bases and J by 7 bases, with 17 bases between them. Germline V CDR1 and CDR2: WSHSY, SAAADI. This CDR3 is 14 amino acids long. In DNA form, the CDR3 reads TGCGCCAGCAGTAACATCGCTCTAGTGGGTGGCTACACCTTC. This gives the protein CASSNIALVGGYTF.

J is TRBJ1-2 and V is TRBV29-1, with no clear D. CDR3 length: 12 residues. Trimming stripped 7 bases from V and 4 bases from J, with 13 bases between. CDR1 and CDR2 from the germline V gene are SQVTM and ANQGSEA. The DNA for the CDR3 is TGCAGCGCCGAGGCGAATCCCTATGGCTACACCTTC. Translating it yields CSAEANPYGYTF.

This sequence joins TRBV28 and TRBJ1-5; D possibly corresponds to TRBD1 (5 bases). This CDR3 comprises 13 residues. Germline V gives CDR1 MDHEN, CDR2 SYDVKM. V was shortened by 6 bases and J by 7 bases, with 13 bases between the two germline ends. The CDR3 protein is CASSFPGGQPQHF. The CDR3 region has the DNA TGTGCCAGCAGCTTTCCCGGGGGACAGCCCCAGCATTTT.

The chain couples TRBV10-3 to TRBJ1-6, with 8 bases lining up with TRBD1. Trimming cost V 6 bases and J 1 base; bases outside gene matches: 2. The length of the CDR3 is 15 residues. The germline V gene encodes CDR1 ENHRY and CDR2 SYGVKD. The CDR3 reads CAISDRGSYNSPLHF. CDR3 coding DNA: TGTGCCATCAGCGACAGGGGATCCTATAATTCACCCCTCCACTTT.

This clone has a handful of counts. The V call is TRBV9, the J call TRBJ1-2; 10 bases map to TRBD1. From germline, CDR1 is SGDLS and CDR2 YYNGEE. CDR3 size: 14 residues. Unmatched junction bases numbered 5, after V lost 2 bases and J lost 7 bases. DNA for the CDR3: TGTGCCAGCAGCGTCGGACAGGGGGTCGGTGGCTACACCTTC. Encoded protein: CASSVGQGVGGYTF.

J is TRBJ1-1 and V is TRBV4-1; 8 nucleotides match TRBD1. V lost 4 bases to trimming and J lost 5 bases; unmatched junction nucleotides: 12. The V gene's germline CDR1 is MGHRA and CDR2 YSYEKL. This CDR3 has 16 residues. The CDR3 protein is CASSPRTGSSETEAFF. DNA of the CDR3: TGCGCCAGCAGCCCGAGGACAGGGTCAAGCGAGACTGAAGCTTTCTTT.

CDR3 sequence (DNA): TGTGCCTGGAGTGGGCGGGGGGTCGATACGCAGTATTTT. This gives the protein CAWSGRGVDTQYF. V usage is TRBV30 and J usage is TRBJ2-3; 8 bases are a match to TRBD2. This CDR3 is built from 13 residues. J gave up 6 bases and V 1 base, and 3 bases lay outside the gene matches. Germline-derived CDR1 and CDR2 are GTSNPN and SVGIG (reference sequence).

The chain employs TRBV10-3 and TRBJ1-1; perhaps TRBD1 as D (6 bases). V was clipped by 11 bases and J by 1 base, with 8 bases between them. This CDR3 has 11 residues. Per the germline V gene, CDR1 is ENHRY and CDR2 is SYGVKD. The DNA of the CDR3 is TGTGCCTCCAGGGGGAACACTGAAGCTTTCTTT. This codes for CASRGNTEAFF.

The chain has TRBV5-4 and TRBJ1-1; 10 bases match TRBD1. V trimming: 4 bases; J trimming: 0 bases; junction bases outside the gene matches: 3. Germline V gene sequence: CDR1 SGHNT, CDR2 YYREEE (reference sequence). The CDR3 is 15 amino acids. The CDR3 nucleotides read TGTGCCAGCAGCCCGGGACAGGGGCTGAACACTGAAGCTTTCTTT. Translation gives CASSPGQGLNTEAFF.

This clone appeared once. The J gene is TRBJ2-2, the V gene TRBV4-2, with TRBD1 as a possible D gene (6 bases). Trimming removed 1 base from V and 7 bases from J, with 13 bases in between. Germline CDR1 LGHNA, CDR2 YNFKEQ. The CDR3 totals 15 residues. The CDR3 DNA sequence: TGTGCCAGCAGCCAAGTCCCCAAGGGGGTCGGGGAGCTGTTTTTT. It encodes CASSQVPKGVGELFF.

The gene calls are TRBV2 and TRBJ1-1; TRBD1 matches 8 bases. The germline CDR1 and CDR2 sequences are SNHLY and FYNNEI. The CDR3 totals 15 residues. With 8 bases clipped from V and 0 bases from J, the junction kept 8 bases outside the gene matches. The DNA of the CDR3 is TGTGCCAGCCTACCAGGACAGGGTATGAACACTGAAGCTTTCTTT. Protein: CASLPGQGMNTEAFF. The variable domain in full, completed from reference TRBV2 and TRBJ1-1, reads EPEVTQTPSHQVTQMGQEVILRCVPISNHLYFYWYRQILGQKVEFLVSFYNNEISEKSEIFDDQFSVERPDGSNFTLKIRSTKLEDSAMYFCASLPGQGMNTEAFFGQGTRLTVV.

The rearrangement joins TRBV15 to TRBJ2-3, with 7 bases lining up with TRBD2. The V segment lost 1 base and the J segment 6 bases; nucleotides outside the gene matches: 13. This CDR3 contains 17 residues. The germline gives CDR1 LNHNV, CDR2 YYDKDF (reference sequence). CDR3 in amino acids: CATSRGPLTLGGDTQYF. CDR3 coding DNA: TGTGCCACCAGCAGAGGACCCCTGACTCTCGGGGGGGATACGCAGTATTTT.